These T cell receptor beta chains were read from a single sample in a study of graft-versus-host responses after intestinal transplantation. Generated by immunoSEQ multiplex PCR, the TCRdb table keeps only in-frame clones and is missing some. This sample has approximately 58,000 clones; approximately 90% occur once, and the top ten carry 2.5% to 3%. The sequencing here drew on PBMCs, taken almost 120 days after intestinal transplantation. The receptor source for this set is a human patient who received an intestinal transplant, so some T cells may come from the graft donor. CDR3s include the opening cysteine and the closing phenylalanine or tryptophan. Each record gives: V gene, CDR3 protein.

V gene: TRBV10-1
CDR3 protein: CASKGREPGGLFF

V gene: TRBV7-6
CDR3 protein: CASSPLRTGGFYGYTF

V gene: TRBV15
CDR3 protein: CATSKSKGSYNSPLHF

V gene: TRBV27
CDR3 protein: CASSLTRYNEQFF

V gene: TRBV10-1
CDR3 protein: CASSDTFTDTQYF

V gene: TRBV19
CDR3 protein: CASRTGGLYTGELFF

V gene: TRBV27
CDR3 protein: CASSSDRGREGAYGYTF

V gene: TRBV18
CDR3 protein: CASSQGLAGGMNTGELFF

V gene: TRBV10-2
CDR3 protein: CASTGQHNEQFF

V gene: TRBV6-5
CDR3 protein: CASWGLEGDTQYF

V gene: TRBV6-4
CDR3 protein: CASSDPFTGTSGYVRYNEQFF

V gene: TRBV27
CDR3 protein: CASTPSGSYNEQFF

V gene: TRBV5-1
CDR3 protein: CASSLLPPEKLFF

V gene: TRBV14
CDR3 protein: CASSQELTPSGANVLTF

V gene: TRBV15
CDR3 protein: CATAPPWGGGSSTGELFF

V gene: TRBV27
CDR3 protein: CASRPGPSTDTQYF

V gene: TRBV5-1
CDR3 protein: CASSWSSGRDIGGAEQFF

V gene: TRBV7-9
CDR3 protein: CASSLVQFSANTGELFF

V gene: TRBV6-5
CDR3 protein: CASSYREVGNTIYF

V gene: TRBV6-1
CDR3 protein: CASSIRDPYEQYF

V gene: TRBV28
CDR3 protein: CTSSLLRKRTGEDEQYF

V gene: TRBV6-6
CDR3 protein: CASRTSYGREKLFF

V gene: TRBV7-8
CDR3 protein: CASSRDRVASNTGELFF

V gene: TRBV5-1
CDR3 protein: CASSRGGLAGGGTDTQYF

V gene: TRBV25-1
CDR3 protein: CASSLPGNTEAFF

V gene: TRBV5-1
CDR3 protein: CASSLGLGSYNEQFF

V gene: TRBV4-2
CDR3 protein: CASSQDLAGGFDEQFF

V gene: TRBV10-3
CDR3 protein: CAISEGDRENTGELFF

V gene: TRBV10-3
CDR3 protein: CAIGGGWETQYF

V gene: TRBV7-9
CDR3 protein: CASSLVTGTGNYEQYF

V gene: TRBV27
CDR3 protein: CASKKAGGYNEQFF

V gene: TRBV5-4
CDR3 protein: CASSRLVAGWGGELFF

V gene: TRBV28
CDR3 protein: CASSLTGLTDTQYF

V gene: TRBV6-5
CDR3 protein: CASSRTSGPTGELFF

V gene: TRBV28
CDR3 protein: CASRAGGNGIDEQYF

V gene: TRBV7-9
CDR3 protein: CASSQTGSQYF

V gene: TRBV28
CDR3 protein: CASSFWRDRGYEQYF

V gene: TRBV19
CDR3 protein: CASTQWGNTGELFF